This entry describes one T cell receptor beta chain. Together with a sample-barcoded 5' primer, a J-beta primer mix was included in a second PCR lasting 7 to 11 cycles. Each CDR3 protein is one row after TCRdb ran MiXCR on the 5' RACE reads. There are roughly 1,000,000 distinct CDR3 sequences in the sample; roughly a quarter occur only once, and around 0.75% lies in the top ten. This sample was included in a study of blood T cells in healthy people across ages. V gave up 7 bases and J gave up 2 bases; unmatched junction bases: 7. The CDR3 is 14 amino acids. Germline CDR1 MNHEY, CDR2 SVGEGT. The same data also contributed to another study, on T cells of mothers and their children.

The sample comprised blood. This receptor was taken from a girl aged 2-10 years in good health. This chain connects TRBV6-2 or TRBV6-3 to TRBJ2-5, with 7 bases aligning to TRBD2. CDR3 coding DNA: TGTGCCAGCATGGATGAGCGGGGTCAAGAGACCCAGTACTTC. It specifies CASMDERGQETQYF.